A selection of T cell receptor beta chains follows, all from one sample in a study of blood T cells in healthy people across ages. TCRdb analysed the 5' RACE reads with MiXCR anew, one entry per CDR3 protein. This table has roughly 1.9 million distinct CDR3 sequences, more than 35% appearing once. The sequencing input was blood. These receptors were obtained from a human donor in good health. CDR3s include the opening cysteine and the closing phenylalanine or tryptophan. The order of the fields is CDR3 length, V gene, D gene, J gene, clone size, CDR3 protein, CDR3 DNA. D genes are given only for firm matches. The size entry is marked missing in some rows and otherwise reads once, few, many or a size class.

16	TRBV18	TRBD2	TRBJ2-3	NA	CASSPPWGLAADTQYF	TGTGCCAGCTCACCACCTTGGGGACTAGCAGCAGATACGCAGTATTTT
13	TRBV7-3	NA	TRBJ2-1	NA	CASSSRPGGQQFF	TGTGCCAGCAGCTCCCGGCCGGGGGGCCAGCAGTTCTTC
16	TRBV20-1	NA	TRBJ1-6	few	CSAREVGRSSNSPLHF	TGCAGTGCTAGAGAAGTAGGCAGGAGCTCTAATTCACCCCTCCACTTT
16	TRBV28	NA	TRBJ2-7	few	CASSPPTGTPSYEQYF	TGTGCCAGCAGTCCACCTACAGGAACCCCTTCCTACGAGCAGTACTTC
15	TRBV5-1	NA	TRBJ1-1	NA	CASSTDGGKNTEAFF	TGCGCCAGCAGCACGGATGGGGGCAAGAACACTGAAGCTTTCTTT
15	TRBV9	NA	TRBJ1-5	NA	CASSVGFGSNQPQHF	TGTGCCAGCAGCGTAGGATTTGGTAGCAATCAGCCCCAGCATTTT
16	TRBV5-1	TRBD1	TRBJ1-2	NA	CASSSTWDRGGDGYTF	TGCGCCAGCAGCTCGACATGGGACAGGGGAGGAGATGGCTACACCTTC
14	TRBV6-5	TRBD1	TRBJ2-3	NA	CAGSQRTGSDTQYF	TGTGCCGGCAGTCAGCGGACAGGGTCAGATACGCAGTATTTT
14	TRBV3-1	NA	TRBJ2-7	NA	CASSLLTGFNEQYF	TGTGCCAGCAGCCTACTGACAGGCTTCAATGAGCAGTACTTC
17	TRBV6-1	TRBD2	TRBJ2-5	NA	CASTHLRKLAGRETQYF	TGTGCCAGCACCCATTTGAGGAAGCTAGCGGGGCGAGAGACCCAGTACTTC
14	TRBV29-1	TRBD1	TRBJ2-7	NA	CSVNRGRGSYEQYF	TGCAGCGTTAACAGGGGGCGAGGGTCCTACGAGCAGTACTTC
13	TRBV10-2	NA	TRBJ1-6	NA	CASSETGDSPLHF	TGCGCCAGCAGTGAGACAGGTGACTCACCCCTCCACTTT
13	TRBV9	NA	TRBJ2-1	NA	CASSGDPMGEQFF	TGTGCCAGCAGCGGGGACCCCATGGGGGAGCAGTTCTTC
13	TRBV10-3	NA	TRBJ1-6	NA	CAIAGSGPSPLHF	TGTGCCATCGCCGGTTCGGGCCCCTCACCCCTCCACTTT
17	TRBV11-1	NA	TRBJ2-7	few	CASSSRHTGAGFYEQYF	TGTGCCAGCAGCTCGCGTCATACCGGGGCAGGGTTCTACGAGCAGTACTTC
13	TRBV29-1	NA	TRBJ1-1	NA	CSVGPILNTEAFF	TGCAGCGTTGGACCTATTCTGAACACTGAAGCTTTCTTT
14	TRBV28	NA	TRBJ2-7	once	CASRFKQGSYEQYF	TGTGCCAGCAGGTTCAAGCAAGGCTCCTACGAGCAGTACTTC
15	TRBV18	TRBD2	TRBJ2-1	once	CASSPTSGVSGEQFF	TGTGCCAGCTCACCTACCAGCGGGGTGTCTGGTGAGCAGTTCTTC
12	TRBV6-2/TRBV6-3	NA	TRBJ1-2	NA	CASSNPTGGYTF	TGTGCCAGCAGCAACCCGACAGGAGGCTACACCTTC
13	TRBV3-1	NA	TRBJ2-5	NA	CASSRTAAVPQYF	TGTGCCAGCAGCCGGACTGCGGCAGTGCCCCAGTACTTC
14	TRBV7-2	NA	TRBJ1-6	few	CASSTQVGNSPLHF	TGTGCCAGCAGCACCCAGGTTGGGAATTCACCCCTCCACTTT
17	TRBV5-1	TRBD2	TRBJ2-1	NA	CASSPRTSGGYYNEQFF	TGCGCCAGCAGCCCCAGGACTAGCGGGGGGTACTACAATGAGCAGTTCTTC
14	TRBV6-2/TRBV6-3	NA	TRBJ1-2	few	CASSPVEGSRGYTF	TGTGCCAGCAGTCCCGTAGAGGGTTCTCGGGGCTACACCTTC
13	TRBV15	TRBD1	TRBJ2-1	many	CATSRDRDNEQFF	TGTGCCACCAGCAGGGACAGGGACAATGAGCAGTTCTTC
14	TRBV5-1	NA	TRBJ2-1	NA	CASSPEGQYNEQFF	TGCGCCAGCAGCCCGGAGGGACAGTACAATGAGCAGTTCTTC
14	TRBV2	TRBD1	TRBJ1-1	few	CASTLGQVFTEAFF	TGTGCCAGCACCCTGGGACAGGTTTTTACTGAAGCTTTCTTT
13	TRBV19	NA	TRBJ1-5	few	CASRVRLNQPQHF	TGTGCCAGTAGGGTCAGGCTTAATCAGCCCCAGCATTTT
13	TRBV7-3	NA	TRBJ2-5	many	CASSLSTGETQYF	TGTGCCAGCAGCTTATCGACCGGGGAGACCCAGTACTTC
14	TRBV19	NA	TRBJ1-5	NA	CASNDPEGNQPQHF	TGTGCCAGTAATGACCCCGAGGGCAATCAGCCCCAGCATTTT
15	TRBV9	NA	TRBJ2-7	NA	CASSVGGTTIYEQYF	TGTGCCAGCAGCGTAGGAGGGACCACAATCTACGAGCAGTACTTC
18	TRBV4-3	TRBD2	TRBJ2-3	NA	CASSSLGTSGDPTDTQYF	TGCGCCAGCAGCTCCCTAGGGACCAGCGGGGATCCCACAGATACGCAGTATTTT
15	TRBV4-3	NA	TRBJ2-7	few	CASSQDSAGANEQYF	TGCGCCAGCAGCCAAGATTCTGCGGGGGCAAACGAGCAGTACTTC
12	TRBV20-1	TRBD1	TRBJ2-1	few	CSGDGTGVKQFF	TGCAGTGGTGACGGGACAGGGGTTAAGCAGTTCTTC
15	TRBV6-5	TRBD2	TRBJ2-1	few	CASSRGRGIYNEQFF	TGTGCCAGCAGCCGCGGGAGGGGCATCTACAATGAGCAGTTCTTC
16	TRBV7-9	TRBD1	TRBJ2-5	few	CASSHGQANLQETQYF	TGTGCCAGCAGCCACGGACAGGCAAACCTCCAAGAGACCCAGTACTTC
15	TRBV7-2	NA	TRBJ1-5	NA	CASSLTWGGNQPQHF	TGTGCCAGCAGCTTAACTTGGGGTGGCAATCAGCCCCAGCATTTT
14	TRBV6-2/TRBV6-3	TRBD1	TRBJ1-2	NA	CASSSDRDRVGYTF	TGTGCCAGCAGTTCTGACCGGGACAGGGTTGGCTACACCTTC
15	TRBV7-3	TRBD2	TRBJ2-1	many	CASSLNGGGKDEQFF	TGTGCCAGCAGCTTAAACGGGGGGGGCAAAGATGAGCAGTTCTTC
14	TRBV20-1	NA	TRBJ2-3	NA	CSAQLDLGTDTQYF	TGCAGTGCCCAGCTAGATTTGGGCACAGATACGCAGTATTTT
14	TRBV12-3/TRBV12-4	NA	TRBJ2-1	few	CASSFKEPNNEQFF	TGTGCCAGCAGTTTCAAGGAACCTAACAATGAGCAGTTCTTC
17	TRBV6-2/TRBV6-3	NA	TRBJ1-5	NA	CASSYGPRSDVYQPQHF	TGTGCCAGCAGTTACGGCCCCCGATCGGATGTTTATCAGCCCCAGCATTTT
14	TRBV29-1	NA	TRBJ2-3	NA	CSVRNQLGTDTQYF	TGCAGCGTTCGAAATCAACTAGGGACAGATACGCAGTATTTT
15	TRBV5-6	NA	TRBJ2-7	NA	CASSLESITTYEQYF	TGTGCCAGCAGCTTGGAATCGATCACCACCTACGAGCAGTACTTC
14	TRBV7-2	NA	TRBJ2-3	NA	CASSLAWTPDTQYF	TGTGCCAGCAGCTTAGCATGGACTCCAGATACGCAGTATTTT
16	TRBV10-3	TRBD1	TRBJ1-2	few	CAINHLIGTDSYGYTF	TGTGCCATCAACCACCTAATAGGGACAGACTCCTATGGCTACACCTTC
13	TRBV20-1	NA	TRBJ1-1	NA	CSVRISMNTEAFF	TGCAGTGTTAGAATCAGTATGAACACTGAAGCTTTCTTT
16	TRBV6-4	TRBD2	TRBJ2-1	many	CASSVASGGLYNEQFF	TGTGCCAGCAGTGTGGCTAGCGGGGGCCTATACAATGAGCAGTTCTTC
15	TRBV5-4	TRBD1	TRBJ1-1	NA	CASSIPGQMNTEAFF	TGTGCCAGCAGCATCCCGGGACAGATGAACACTGAAGCTTTCTTT
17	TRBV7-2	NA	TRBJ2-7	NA	CVSSFFGGDSVTYEQYF	TGTGTCAGCAGCTTTTTCGGTGGCGACTCCGTAACCTACGAGCAGTACTTC
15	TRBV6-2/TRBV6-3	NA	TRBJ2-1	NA	CASSNTGSSYNEQFF	TGTGCCAGCAGTAACACGGGGAGCTCCTACAATGAGCAGTTCTTC
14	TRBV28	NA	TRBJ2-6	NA	CASTTHSGANVLTF	TGTGCCAGCACCACTCACTCTGGGGCCAACGTCCTGACTTTC
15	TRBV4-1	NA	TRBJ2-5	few	CASSPHGPVQETQYF	TGCGCCAGCAGCCCCCATGGGCCAGTCCAAGAGACCCAGTACTTC
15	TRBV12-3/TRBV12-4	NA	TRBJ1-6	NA	CASSLLNRVGSPLHF	TGTGCCAGCAGTTTATTAAACAGGGTCGGTTCACCCCTCCACTTT
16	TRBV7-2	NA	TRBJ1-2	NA	CASSPRPRGGYYGYTF	TGTGCCAGCAGCCCCAGGCCGCGGGGGGGCTACTATGGCTACACCTTC
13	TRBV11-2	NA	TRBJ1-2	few	CASSWGRGYGYTF	TGTGCCAGCAGCTGGGGAAGGGGATATGGCTACACCTTC
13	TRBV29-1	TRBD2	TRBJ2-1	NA	CSVRAGGGNAQFF	TGCAGCGTTAGAGCGGGGGGGGGCAATGCGCAGTTCTTC
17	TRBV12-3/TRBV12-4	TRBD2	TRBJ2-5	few	CASGGTWASGQVETQYF	TGTGCCAGCGGGGGCACGTGGGCTAGCGGGCAAGTAGAGACCCAGTACTTC
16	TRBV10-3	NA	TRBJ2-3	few	CAISESQGSFTDTQYF	TGTGCCATCAGTGAGTCCCAGGGGTCTTTCACAGATACGCAGTATTTT
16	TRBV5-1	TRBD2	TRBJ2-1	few	CASSLRAGGSNNEQFF	TGCGCCAGCAGCTTAAGAGCGGGGGGGAGTAACAATGAGCAGTTCTTC